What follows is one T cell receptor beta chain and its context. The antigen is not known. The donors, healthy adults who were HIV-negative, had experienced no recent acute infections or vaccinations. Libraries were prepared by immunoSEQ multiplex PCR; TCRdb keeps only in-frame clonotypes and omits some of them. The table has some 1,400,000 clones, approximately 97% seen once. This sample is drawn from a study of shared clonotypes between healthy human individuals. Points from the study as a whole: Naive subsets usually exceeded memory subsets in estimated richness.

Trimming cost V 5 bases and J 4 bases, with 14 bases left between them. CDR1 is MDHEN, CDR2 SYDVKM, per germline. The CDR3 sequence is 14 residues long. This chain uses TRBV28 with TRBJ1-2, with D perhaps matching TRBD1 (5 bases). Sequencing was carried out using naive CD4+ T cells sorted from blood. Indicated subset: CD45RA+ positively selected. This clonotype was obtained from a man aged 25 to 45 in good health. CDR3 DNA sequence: TGTGCCAGCAGTCTCAACCCGGGGACCTATGGCTACACCTTC. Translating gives CASSLNPGTYGYTF.